What follows are 29 T cell receptor beta chains derived from one specimen sequenced in a study of shared clonotypes between healthy human individuals. Clones were read by immunoSEQ multiplex PCR, and TCRdb kept only the in-frame ones, dropping some. Here the sample spans approximately 2,300,000 clones, about 90% being singletons. Sequences were obtained from naive CD4+ T cells from PBMCs. Subset described: CD45RA+ positively selected. These receptors came from a man aged 18 to 29 in good health. Some clones in this sample may be carry-over from other donors' samples.

This clone was counted once. The rearrangement joins TRBV19 to TRBJ1-2; 8 bases match TRBD1. In germline, CDR1 is LNHDA, CDR2 SQIVND (reference sequence). The CDR3 has 14 residues. J lost 7 bases, V lost 3 bases, and 7 bases had no gene match. CDR3 coding DNA: TGTGCCAGTAGTATTGCGGACAGGGCCGGTGGCTACACCTTC. It encodes CASSIADRAGGYTF.

For the CDR3, the DNA is TGTGCCAGCAGCTTGGTTTCAGGGACAGGCCCCGGCTACACCTTC. Translation gives CASSLVSGTGPGYTF. This sequence joins TRBV5-6 and TRBJ1-2; 8 positions agree with TRBD1. The ends lost 0 bases at V and 8 bases at J; junction bases unmatched: 9. Per germline, CDR1 SGHDT and CDR2 YYEEEE. The CDR3 runs 15 residues.

The chain recombines TRBV11-1 with TRBJ2-2, with D perhaps matching TRBD2 (5 bases). CDR3 size: 16 residues. Germline lookup yields CDR1 SGHAT and CDR2 FQDESV (reference sequence). V was clipped by 1 base and J by 2 bases, with 11 bases between them. This chain's CDR3 is CASSLVALPNTGELFF. The CDR3 bases are TGTGCCAGCAGCTTAGTAGCGCTACCTAACACCGGGGAGCTGTTTTTT.

V gene TRBV10-2 combines with J gene TRBJ2-1, with D tentatively TRBD2 (6 bases). Trimming took 10 bases from V and 7 from J, leaving 20 bases between them. The CDR3 loop spans 14 amino acids. Germline V gene lookup returns CDR1 WSHSY and CDR2 SAAADI. CDR3 in DNA: TGCGCCAAGGAGTGGGGGGAGCCGGGTAATGAGCAGTTCTTC. Its protein is CAKEWGEPGNEQFF.

This chain joins TRBV7-2 and TRBJ2-5; 9 bases align to TRBD2. The CDR3 has 15 residues. The germline V gene encodes CDR1 SGHTA and CDR2 FQGNSA. With 1 base clipped from V and 5 bases from J, the junction kept 5 bases outside the gene matches. The CDR3 nucleotides are TGTGCCAGCAGCTTAGTGGCGGGAGGGCCGGAGACCCAGTACTTC. It specifies CASSLVAGGPETQYF. The whole variable domain, remainder taken from reference TRBV7-2 and TRBJ2-5, is GAGVSQSPSNKVTEKGKDVELRCDPISGHTALYWYRQSLGQGLEFLIYFQGNSAPDKSGLPSDRFSAERTGGSVSTLTIQRTQQEDSAVYLCASSLVAGGPETQYFGPGTRLLVL.

This sequence joins TRBV19 and TRBJ2-5; no definite D call. Per germline, CDR1 LNHDA and CDR2 SQIVND (reference sequence). The V gene lost 3 bases and the J gene lost 1 base, with 9 bases spanning the gap. This CDR3 comprises 14 residues. The CDR3 sequence is CASSIIIGQETQYF. CDR3 coding DNA: TGTGCCAGTAGTATTATAATCGGCCAAGAGACCCAGTACTTC.

V usage is TRBV4-2 and J usage is TRBJ2-3; D is undetermined. The CDR3 spans 16 residues. Germline CDR1 is LGHNA and CDR2 is YNFKEQ. V shed 0 bases and J shed 0 bases, with 10 bases lying between them. DNA for the CDR3: TGTGCCAGCAGCCAAGATTCGCAGATCAGCACAGATACGCAGTATTTT. Encoded protein: CASSQDSQISTDTQYF.

The V gene is TRBV18, the J gene TRBJ2-7; D remains ambiguous. Trimming pared 3 bases from V and 5 bases from J, leaving 11 bases between. The CDR3 totals 13 residues. CDR1 and CDR2 from the germline V gene are KGHSH and LQKENI. CDR3 sequence reads: CASSPVSPHEQYF. Here the CDR3 DNA reads TGTGCCAGCTCACCGGTCTCTCCCCACGAGCAGTACTTC.

This chain connects TRBV6-6 to TRBJ2-7; D is unresolved. The CDR3 has 11 residues. V gave up 6 bases and J gave up 6 bases, with 9 bases separating them. Germline V gene sequence: CDR1 MNHNY, CDR2 SVGAGI (reference sequence). CDR3 bases: TGTGCCAGCAGCTTGGTTGGCGAGCAGTACTTC. Translation: CASSLVGEQYF.

The chain employs TRBV9 and TRBJ2-3, with TRBD2 identical over 15 bases. With 5 bases clipped from V and 10 bases from J, the junction kept 11 bases outside the gene matches. This CDR3 is built from 16 residues. Germline CDR1 and CDR2: SGDLS and YYNGEE. The CDR3 DNA sequence: TGTGCCAGCAGTGAAGTAGGGACTAGCGGGAGGACCTCGCAGTATTTT. It translates to CASSEVGTSGRTSQYF. Supplemented by reference TRBV9 and TRBJ2-3, the full variable domain reads DSGVTQTPKHLITATGQRVTLRCSPRSGDLSVYWYQQSLDQGLQFLIQYYNGEERAKGNILERFSAQQFPDLHSELNLSSLELGDSALYFCASSEVGTSGRTSQYFGPGTRLTVL.

The chain recombines TRBV28 with TRBJ2-3; 7 nucleotides line up with TRBD1. CDR3 length: 15 amino acids. Germline-derived CDR1 and CDR2 are MDHEN and SYDVKM. J lost 2 bases, V lost 2 bases, and 4 bases had no gene match. DNA of the CDR3: TGTGCCAGCAGTTTAAGGACAGGCCACACAGATACGCAGTATTTT. Translation: CASSLRTGHTDTQYF.

The chain couples TRBV27 to TRBJ2-7; 8 positions agree with TRBD2. The germline CDR1 and CDR2 sequences are MNHEY and SMNVEV (reference sequence). V trimming: 8 bases; J trimming: 0 bases; junction bases outside the gene matches: 18. The CDR3 spans 18 residues. In DNA, the CDR3 is TGTGCCAGCGCCTCCGCGGGAGGCATACCACTTAACTCCTACGAGCAGTACTTC. This encodes CASASAGGIPLNSYEQYF.

A word on this clone: This CDR3 is also generated by other DNA sequences in the sample. The chain joins TRBV11-3 to TRBJ1-1; D not resolved. In germline, CDR1 is SGHNT, CDR2 YENEEA. V was clipped by 5 bases and J by 0 bases, with 7 bases between them. The CDR3 covers 13 residues. This CDR3 reads CASSLGLNTEAFF. For the CDR3, the DNA is TGTGCCAGCAGCCTAGGATTGAACACTGAAGCTTTCTTT.

Worth noting for this clone: The same CDR3 arises from other DNA sequences in this sample as well. This rearrangement joins TRBV7-3 to TRBJ2-3; weak D call: TRBD2 (6 bases). This CDR3 region has 14 residues. The germline V gene encodes CDR1 SGHTA and CDR2 FQGTGA. Trimming pared 5 bases from V and 0 bases from J, leaving 9 bases between. CDR3 bases: TGTGCCAGCAGCCTTGGGACTAGCACAGATACGCAGTATTTT. It is translated as CASSLGTSTDTQYF. The whole variable domain, filled in from reference TRBV7-3 and TRBJ2-3, reads GAGVSQTPSNKVTEKGKYVELRCDPISGHTALYWYRQSLGQGPEFLIYFQGTGAADDSGLPNDRFFAVRPEGSVSTLKIQRTERGDSAVYLCASSLGTSTDTQYFGPGTRLTVL.

The chain has TRBV5-4 and TRBJ2-3; no firm D call. The CDR3 is made up of 14 amino acids. V was trimmed by 4 bases and J by 1 base, leaving 10 bases between them. Germline loops: CDR1 SGHNT, CDR2 YYREEE (reference sequence). CDR3 nucleotides: TGTGCCAGCAGCGTAGAGTCCGGCACAGATACGCAGTATTTT. Protein: CASSVESGTDTQYF.

Regarding this clone: This specimen includes other DNA sequences encoding the same CDR3. The chain carries TRBV5-1 and TRBJ2-5; possibly TRBD1 for D (6 bases). Per germline, CDR1 SGHRS and CDR2 YFSETQ. The CDR3 is made up of 14 amino acids. Trimming shortened V by 1 base and J by 5 bases, and 12 bases separated the two germline ends. CDR3 residues: CASSLLGAEETQYF. The CDR3 DNA follows: TGCGCCAGCAGCTTGCTGGGGGCAGAGGAGACCCAGTACTTC.

This clone was detected only once. V usage is TRBV28 and J usage is TRBJ1-5; no firm D call. Trimming shortened V by 6 bases and J by 0 bases, and 15 bases separated the two germline ends. The V gene's germline CDR1 is MDHEN and CDR2 SYDVKM. This CDR3 is 16 amino acids long. The CDR3 loop is CASSPSLGYSNQPQHF. For the CDR3, the DNA is TGTGCCAGCAGCCCGTCCTTGGGCTATAGCAATCAGCCCCAGCATTTT.

The chain recombines TRBV7-9 with TRBJ2-5; TRBD1 matches at 7 bases. CDR1 SEHNR and CDR2 FQNEAQ come from the germline V gene (reference sequence). Unmatched junction bases numbered 8, after V lost 0 bases and J lost 4 bases. The CDR3 length is 16 residues. CDR3 DNA sequence: TGTGCCAGCAGCTTAGCCGGGAAGGGGGCTCCAGAGACCCAGTACTTC. This gives the protein CASSLAGKGAPETQYF.

The J gene is TRBJ2-2, the V gene TRBV9, with D hard to call. The germline V and J ends were trimmed by 1 base and 6 bases, with 10 bases remaining between them. Germline loops: CDR1 SGDLS, CDR2 YYNGEE. CDR3 size: 14 residues. CDR3 DNA: TGTGCCAGCAGCGTATCCTTATTCTCCGGGGAGCTGTTTTTT. As protein: CASSVSLFSGELFF.

This chain joins TRBV2 and TRBJ2-4; TRBD2 agrees at 7 bases. CDR1 and CDR2 (germline): SNHLY, FYNNEI. The CDR3 length is 15 residues. The V gene end was trimmed by 4 bases and the J gene end by 6 bases; junction bases not matched to a gene: 9. The CDR3 bases are TGTGCCAGCAGTGGGGGGAGGGCCACGGGAAACATTCAGTACTTC. Protein sequence: CASSGGRATGNIQYF.

The CDR3 DNA reads as TGTGCCAGCAGCTTAGCCGGCGGGCGTTTCTACAATGAGCAGTTCTTC. As protein: CASSLAGGRFYNEQFF. The chain employs TRBV7-9 and TRBJ2-1; D perhaps matches TRBD2 (5 bases). Germline V lookup: CDR1 SEHNR, CDR2 FQNEAQ (reference sequence). This CDR3 has 16 amino acids. Trimming pared 0 bases from V and 3 bases from J, leaving 12 bases between.

The rearrangement uses TRBV5-1 and TRBJ1-1; 8 nucleotides line up with TRBD1. The CDR3 runs to 15 residues. The J segment lost 4 bases and the V segment lost 5 bases, leaving 10 bases of the junction unmatched. Germline V lookup: CDR1 SGHRS, CDR2 YFSETQ. CDR3 amino acids: CASRSDRGLTTEAFF. The CDR3, as DNA: TGCGCCAGCAGATCCGACAGGGGATTAACCACTGAAGCTTTCTTT. Supplemented by reference TRBV5-1 and TRBJ1-1, the full variable domain reads KAGVTQTPRYLIKTRGQQVTLSCSPISGHRSVSWYQQTPGQGLQFLFEYFSETQRNKGNFPGRFSGRQFSNSRSEMNVSTLELGDSALYLCASRSDRGLTTEAFFGQGTRLTVV.

This chain connects TRBV7-9 to TRBJ1-2, with 9 bases aligning to TRBD1. V lost 4 bases to trimming and J lost 5 bases; unmatched junction nucleotides: 8. Germline V CDR1 and CDR2: SEHNR, FQNEAQ (reference sequence). The length of the CDR3 is 15 residues. The DNA of the CDR3 is TGTGCCAGCAGCTCTCCGGGACAGGGCGTATATGGCTACACCTTC. Its translation is CASSSPGQGVYGYTF.

CDR3 sequence (DNA): TGTGCCAGCAGTTCTCTAGACGCGACAGGGGACTATGGCTACACCTTC. This codes for CASSSLDATGDYGYTF. This chain uses TRBV6-5 with TRBJ1-2; the match to TRBD1 covers 8 bases. J lost 3 bases, V lost 4 bases, and 10 bases had no gene match. The CDR3 is 16 residues long. The germline gives CDR1 MNHEY, CDR2 SVGAGI.

V gene TRBV27 combines with J gene TRBJ2-5; 7 bases agree with TRBD1. The CDR3 totals 13 residues. J lost 12 bases, V lost 5 bases, and 12 bases had no gene match. Germline CDR1 is MNHEY and CDR2 is SMNVEV (reference sequence). The CDR3 DNA sequence: TGTGCCAGCAGTCTAACGACAGGGATACATGAGTACTTC. Translating gives CASSLTTGIHEYF.

The chain links TRBV19 to TRBJ1-1; TRBD1 agrees at 9 bases. After removal of 7 bases from V and 2 bases from J, the junction contained 5 bases not matched to a gene. The CDR3 has 14 residues. Germline loops: CDR1 LNHDA, CDR2 SQIVND (reference sequence). The CDR3 nucleotides are TGTGCCAGTACCCTGGGACAGGGAAACACTGAAGCTTTCTTT. This sequence encodes CASTLGQGNTEAFF.

The rearrangement links TRBV18 to TRBJ2-1; D gene unclear. Germline CDR1 is KGHSH and CDR2 is LQKENI. The CDR3 contains 15 residues. The V and J ends lost 3 bases and 3 bases respectively, with 12 bases between them. CDR3 in amino acids: CASSPEKGYYNEQFF. As DNA, the CDR3 is TGTGCCAGCTCACCGGAAAAGGGTTACTACAATGAGCAGTTCTTC.

In regard to this clone: Other DNA sequences within the sample encode an identical CDR3. The genes are TRBV28 and TRBJ2-7, with D unresolved. The CDR3 has 12 residues. Per germline, CDR1 MDHEN and CDR2 SYDVKM. The V gene lost 2 bases and the J gene lost 4 bases, with 6 bases spanning the gap. For the CDR3, the DNA is TGTGCCAGCAGTTTACTCGGTTACGAGCAGTACTTC. Its protein is CASSLLGYEQYF.

The CDR3 here is CAISEKTVGYEQYF. The CDR3 bases are TGTGCCATCAGTGAAAAGACAGTGGGATACGAGCAGTACTTC. The chain joins TRBV10-3 to TRBJ2-7, with D possibly matching TRBD1 (5 bases). From germline, CDR1 is ENHRY and CDR2 SYGVKD. The CDR3 consists of 14 residues. V dropped 3 bases and J dropped 4 bases, with 13 bases sitting between them.